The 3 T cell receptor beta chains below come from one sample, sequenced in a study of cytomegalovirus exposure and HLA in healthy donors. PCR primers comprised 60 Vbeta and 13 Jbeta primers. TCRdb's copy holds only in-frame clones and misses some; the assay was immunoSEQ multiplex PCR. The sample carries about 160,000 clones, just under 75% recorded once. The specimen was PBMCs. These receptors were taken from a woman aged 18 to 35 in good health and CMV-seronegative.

In DNA form, the CDR3 reads TGCGCCAGCAAACCCGGGACTGACGGTGAGCAGTTCTTC. Translation gives CASKPGTDGEQFF. The chain recombines TRBV5-1 with TRBJ2-1; D might be TRBD2 (6 bases). Germline-derived CDR1 and CDR2 are SGHRS and YFSETQ. The V gene lost 6 bases and the J gene lost 9 bases, with 16 bases spanning the gap. This CDR3 has 13 residues.

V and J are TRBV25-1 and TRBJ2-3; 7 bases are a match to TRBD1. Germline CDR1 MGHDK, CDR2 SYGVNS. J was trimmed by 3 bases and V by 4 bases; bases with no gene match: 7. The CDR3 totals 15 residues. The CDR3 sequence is CASSASGTETDTQYF. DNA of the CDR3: TGTGCCAGCAGTGCGTCCGGGACAGAGACAGATACGCAGTATTTT.

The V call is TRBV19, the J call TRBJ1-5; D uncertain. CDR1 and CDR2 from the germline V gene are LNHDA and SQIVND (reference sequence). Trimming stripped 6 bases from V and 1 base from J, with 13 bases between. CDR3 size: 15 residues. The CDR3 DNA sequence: TGTGCCAGTAGATTCAGCCCGGGGAGCAATCAGCCCCAGCATTTT. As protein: CASRFSPGSNQPQHF. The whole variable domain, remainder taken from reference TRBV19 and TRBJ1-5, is DGGITQSPKYLFRKEGQNVTLSCEQNLNHDAMYWYRQDPGQGLRLIYYSQIVNDFQKGDIAEGYSVSREKKESFPLTVTSAQKNPTAFYLCASRFSPGSNQPQHFGDGTRLSIL.